This entry is about one T cell receptor (beta chain). Its cognate antigen is unknown. The data are from a study of cytomegalovirus exposure and HLA in healthy donors. PCR primers comprised 60 Vbeta and 13 Jbeta primers. Authors' data handling: An analysis performed later counted about 80 million unique TCR beta chains (roughly 11 million of them shared). Sequencing used immunoSEQ multiplex PCR; TCRdb keeps in-frame clones, though not all of them. The DNA gave D and trimming, while V, J and clone size come from that table. This listing includes about 150,000 clones. Germline V lookup: CDR1 SGHTA, CDR2 FQGTGA. This CDR3 comprises 15 residues. Trimming cost V 2 bases and J 9 bases; bases outside gene matches: 7. Study findings and constraints: The records held CMV serostatus as the only immune exposure information. Reports indicated that the classifier achieved high specificity and sensitivity in diagnosing cytomegalovirus status.

The chain recombines TRBV7-3 with TRBJ2-1; 10 bases map to TRBD2. Sample: PBMCs. The TCR sequence derives from a woman between 50 and 59 years old in good health and CMV-seronegative. The CDR3 DNA reads TGTGCCAGCAGCTTATTTAGCGGGGGGCGGGCTGAGCAGTTCTTC. Its protein product is CASSLFSGGRAEQFF.